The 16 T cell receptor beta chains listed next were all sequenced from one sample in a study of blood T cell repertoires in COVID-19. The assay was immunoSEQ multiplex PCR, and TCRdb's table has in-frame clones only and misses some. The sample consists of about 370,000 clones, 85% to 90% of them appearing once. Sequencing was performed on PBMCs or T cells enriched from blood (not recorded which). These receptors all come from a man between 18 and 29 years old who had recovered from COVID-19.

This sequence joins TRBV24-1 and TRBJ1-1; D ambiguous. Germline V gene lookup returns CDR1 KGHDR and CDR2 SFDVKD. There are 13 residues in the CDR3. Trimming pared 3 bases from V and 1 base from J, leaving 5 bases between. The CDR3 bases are TGTGCCACCAGTGATGATAGGAACACTGAAGCTTTCTTT. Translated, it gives CATSDDRNTEAFF.

CDR3 DNA sequence: TGTGCCAGCAGCGTAGTCGGGGGACAGGAGACCCAGTACTTC. It codes for CASSVVGGQETQYF. The chain combines TRBV9 with TRBJ2-5, with D possibly matching TRBD1 (7 bases). The CDR3 covers 14 residues. From germline, CDR1 is SGDLS and CDR2 YYNGEE. V dropped 0 bases and J dropped 5 bases, with 11 bases sitting between them.

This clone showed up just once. CDR3 sequence reads: CASREGLVAEYNEQFF. CDR3 nucleotides: TGCGCCAGCAGGGAGGGACTAGTCGCCGAATACAATGAGCAGTTCTTC. V gene TRBV5-1 combines with J gene TRBJ2-1; 8 positions match TRBD2. Per germline, CDR1 SGHRS and CDR2 YFSETQ. J gave up 4 bases and V 5 bases, and 11 bases lay outside the gene matches. The CDR3 spans 16 residues.

CDR3 sequence: CASSEHLRGTPIFF. CDR3 in DNA: TGTGCCAGCAGTGAACATCTTCGCGGCACCCCTATATTCTTT. The chain links TRBV6-1 to TRBJ1-1; D is unclear. CDR1 and CDR2 (germline): MNHNS, SASEGT. The ends were cut back, 2 bases at V and 14 bases at J, with 21 bases in the middle. This CDR3 contains 14 residues.

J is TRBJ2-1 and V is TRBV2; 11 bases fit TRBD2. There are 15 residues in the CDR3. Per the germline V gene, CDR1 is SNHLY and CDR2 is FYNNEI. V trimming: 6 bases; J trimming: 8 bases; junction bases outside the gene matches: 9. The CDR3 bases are TGTGCCAGCAGACGCATAGCGGGAGGGCGGTATGAGCAGTTCTTC. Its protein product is CASRRIAGGRYEQFF.

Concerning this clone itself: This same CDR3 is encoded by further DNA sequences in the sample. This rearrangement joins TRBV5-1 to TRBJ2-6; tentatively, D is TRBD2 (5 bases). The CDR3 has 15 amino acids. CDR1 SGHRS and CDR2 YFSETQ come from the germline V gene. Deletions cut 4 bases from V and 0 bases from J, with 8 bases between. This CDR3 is CASSLAGSGANVLTF. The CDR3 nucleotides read TGCGCCAGCAGCCTTGCGGGCTCTGGGGCCAACGTCCTGACTTTC.

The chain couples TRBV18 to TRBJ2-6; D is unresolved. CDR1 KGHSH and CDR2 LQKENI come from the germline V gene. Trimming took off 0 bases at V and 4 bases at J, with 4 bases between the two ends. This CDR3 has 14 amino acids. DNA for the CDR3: TGTGCCAGCTCACCACCTTCAGGGGCCAACGTCCTGACTTTC. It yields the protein CASSPPSGANVLTF.

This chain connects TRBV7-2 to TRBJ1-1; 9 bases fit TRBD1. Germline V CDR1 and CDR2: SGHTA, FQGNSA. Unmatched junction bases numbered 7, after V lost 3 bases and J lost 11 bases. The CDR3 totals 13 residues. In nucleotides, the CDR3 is TGTGCCAGCAGCTTGGGAACAGGGGGCGACGCTTTCTTT. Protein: CASSLGTGGDAFF.

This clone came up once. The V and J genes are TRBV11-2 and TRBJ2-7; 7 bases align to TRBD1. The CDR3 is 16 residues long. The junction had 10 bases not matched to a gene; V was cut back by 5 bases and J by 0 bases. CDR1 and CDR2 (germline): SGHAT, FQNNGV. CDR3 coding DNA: TGTGCCAGCAGCCCCTATTCAGGGGGAAGCTCCTACGAGCAGTACTTC. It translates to CASSPYSGGSSYEQYF.

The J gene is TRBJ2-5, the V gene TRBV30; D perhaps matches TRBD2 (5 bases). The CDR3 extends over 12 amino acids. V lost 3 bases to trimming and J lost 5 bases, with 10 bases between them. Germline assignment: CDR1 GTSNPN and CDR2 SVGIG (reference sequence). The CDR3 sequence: CAWRDLKETQYF. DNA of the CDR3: TGTGCCTGGAGGGACTTAAAGGAGACCCAGTACTTC.

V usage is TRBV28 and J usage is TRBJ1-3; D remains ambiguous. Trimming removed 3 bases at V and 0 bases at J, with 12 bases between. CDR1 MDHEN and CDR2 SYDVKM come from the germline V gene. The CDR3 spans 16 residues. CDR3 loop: CASSLAQTSSGNTIYF. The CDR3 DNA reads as TGTGCCAGCAGTTTGGCACAGACCAGCTCTGGAAACACCATATATTTT. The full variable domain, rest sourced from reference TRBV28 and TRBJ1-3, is DVKVTQSSRYLVKRTGEKVFLECVQDMDHENMFWYRQDPGLGLRLIYFSYDVKMKEKGDIPEGYSVSREKKERFSLILESASTNQTSMYLCASSLAQTSSGNTIYFGEGSWLTVV.

In DNA form, the CDR3 reads TGTGCCAGCAGCCGACAATCGGGGGGAGAGGGCTACACCTTC. Amino acid sequence: CASSRQSGGEGYTF. The rearrangement joins TRBV7-3 to TRBJ1-2, with D possibly being TRBD1 (5 bases). Germline CDR1 SGHTA, CDR2 FQGTGA. This CDR3 region has 14 residues. Deletions cut 5 bases from V and 8 bases from J, with 18 bases between.

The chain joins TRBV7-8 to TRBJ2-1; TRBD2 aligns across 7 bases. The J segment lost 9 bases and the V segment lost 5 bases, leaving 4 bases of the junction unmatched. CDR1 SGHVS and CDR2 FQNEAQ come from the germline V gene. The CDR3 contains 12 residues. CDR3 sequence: CASSPGGGEQFF. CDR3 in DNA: TGTGCCAGCAGCCCCGGCGGGGGTGAGCAGTTCTTC.

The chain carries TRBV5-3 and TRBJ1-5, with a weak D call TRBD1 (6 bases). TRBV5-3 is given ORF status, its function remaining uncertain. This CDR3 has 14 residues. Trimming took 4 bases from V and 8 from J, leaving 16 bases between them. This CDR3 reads CARSARQDRKPQHF. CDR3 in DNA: TGTGCCAGAAGCGCCAGACAGGATAGGAAGCCCCAGCATTTT.

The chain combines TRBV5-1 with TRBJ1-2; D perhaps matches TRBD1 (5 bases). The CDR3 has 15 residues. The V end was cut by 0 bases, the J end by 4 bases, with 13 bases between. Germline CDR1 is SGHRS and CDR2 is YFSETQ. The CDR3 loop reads CASSLDRDSTYGYTF. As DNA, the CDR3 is TGCGCCAGCAGCTTGGACCGGGACTCTACCTATGGCTACACCTTC. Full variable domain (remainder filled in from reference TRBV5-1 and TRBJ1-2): KAGVTQTPRYLIKTRGQQVTLSCSPISGHRSVSWYQQTPGQGLQFLFEYFSETQRNKGNFPGRFSGRQFSNSRSEMNVSTLELGDSALYLCASSLDRDSTYGYTFGSGTRLTVV.

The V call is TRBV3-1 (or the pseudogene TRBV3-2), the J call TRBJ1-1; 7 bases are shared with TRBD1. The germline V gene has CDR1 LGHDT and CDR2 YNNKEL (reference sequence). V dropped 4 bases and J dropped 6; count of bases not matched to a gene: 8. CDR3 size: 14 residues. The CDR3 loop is CASSRRQGGAEAFF. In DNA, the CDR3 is TGTGCCAGCAGCCGCAGACAGGGCGGTGCTGAAGCTTTCTTT.